This passage covers 30 T cell receptor beta chains from one sample sequenced in a study of T cells in Graves' hyperthyroidism and ophthalmopathy. Authors of the study amplified TCR beta CDR3 regions from RNA transcripts. The HTBI primer set was used in a first-round RT-PCR of the TCR CDR3. TCRdb fed the multiplex PCR reads into MiXCR, producing one record per CDR3 protein. The repertoire holds approximately 520,000 distinct CDR3 sequences, with 20% as singletons. Source material: blood. Source of these receptors: a man aged 18 to 30 with Graves' hyperthyroidism.

The sample holds a few counts of this clonotype. The CDR3 reads CASRRTSGVMETQYF. In nucleotides, the CDR3 is TGTGCCAGTAGACGGACTAGCGGGGTAATGGAGACCCAGTACTTC. J is TRBJ2-5 and V is TRBV19, with TRBD2 matching 12 bases. The CDR3 extends over 15 amino acids. CDR1 and CDR2 from the germline V gene are LNHDA and SQIVND (reference sequence). Trimming removed 6 bases from V and 5 bases from J; junction bases left unmatched: 7. Supplemented by reference TRBV19 and TRBJ2-5, the full variable domain reads DGGITQSPKYLFRKEGQNVTLSCEQNLNHDAMYWYRQDPGQGLRLIYYSQIVNDFQKGDIAEGYSVSREKKESFPLTVTSAQKNPTAFYLCASRRTSGVMETQYFGPGTRLLVL.

This clonotype was counted at least ten times. This chain links TRBV27 with TRBJ1-5, with D tentatively TRBD1 (6 bases). Germline V CDR1 and CDR2: MNHEY, SMNVEV (reference sequence). CDR3 length: 13 residues. With 6 bases removed from V and 6 bases from J, the gap between germline ends came to 12 bases. The CDR3, as DNA: TGTGCCAGCAGCCTACAGGGTGCTCAGCCCCAGCATTTT. Protein sequence: CASSLQGAQPQHF.

This clonotype has more than one count but fewer than ten. A much larger clone differs from this one at a single base, so this may be a read error. The chain carries TRBV10-3 and TRBJ1-1; D gene ambiguous. Germline V gives CDR1 ENHRY, CDR2 SYGVKD. The CDR3 has 14 residues. CDR3 DNA: TGTGCCATGAAGACATCGGCCATGAACACTGAATCTTTCTTT. Encoded protein: CAMKTSAMNTESFF.

This clonotype was seen many times. This sequence joins TRBV5-1 and TRBJ2-4, with 7 positions matching TRBD1. Germline values: CDR1 SGHRS, CDR2 YFSETQ. V dropped 2 bases and J dropped 7; count of bases not matched to a gene: 6. The CDR3 is 14 residues long. CDR3 region: CASSLEGGGNIQYF. The DNA of the CDR3 is TGCGCCAGCAGCTTAGAAGGGGGCGGGAACATTCAGTACTTC.

The genes are TRBV12-3 or TRBV12-4 and TRBJ2-5; 8 nucleotides line up with TRBD2. J lost 5 bases, V lost 3 bases, and 8 bases had no gene match. This CDR3 is built from 15 residues. The CDR3 region is CASSFTGLARETQYF. The DNA for the CDR3 is TGTGCCAGCAGTTTTACAGGACTAGCAAGGGAGACCCAGTACTTC.

The table lists this clonotype with many counts. The chain carries TRBV6-2 or TRBV6-3 and TRBJ1-5; D remains ambiguous. The V end lost 6 bases, the J end lost 5 bases, and 14 bases lay between the germline ends. CDR1 and CDR2 from the germline V gene are MNHEY and SVGEGT. CDR3 length: 14 residues. The CDR3: CASSLRRVHQPQHF. The CDR3 region has the DNA TGTGCCAGCAGCCTGCGACGGGTCCATCAGCCCCAGCATTTT.

This clonotype came up once. This may arise from a read error, as a much more abundant clone is one base away. Because it lacks the conserved phenylalanine or tryptophan at the end, this CDR3 is likely a read error. This chain connects TRBV9 to TRBJ1-2, with 10 bases lining up with TRBD1. The germline gives CDR1 SGDLS, CDR2 YYNGEE. This CDR3 has 14 residues. The ends lost 3 bases at V and 5 bases at J; junction bases unmatched: 4. CDR3 bases: TGTGCCAGCAGCGCCCGGGACAGGGGATATGGCTACACCTAC. It is translated as CASSARDRGYGYTY.

V gene TRBV6-5 combines with J gene TRBJ2-2, with 8 bases matching TRBD2. The germline V gene has CDR1 MNHEY and CDR2 SVGAGI. V was clipped by 4 bases and J by 6 bases; unmatched bases: 10. The CDR3 loop spans 16 amino acids. CDR3 DNA sequence: TGTGCCAGCAGTTCCTTTGTGACTAGCGCTCCCGGGGAGCTGTTTTTT. Its translation is CASSSFVTSAPGELFF.

The chain's CDR3 is CASSLGALSGYTF. CDR3 DNA sequence: TGTGCCAGCAGCCTCGGGGCCCTCTCTGGCTACACCTTC. This chain links TRBV12-3 or TRBV12-4 with TRBJ1-2, with TRBD1 as a possible D gene (5 bases). The CDR3 is made up of 13 amino acids. V was trimmed by 6 bases and J by 7 bases, leaving 15 bases between them.

The chain couples TRBV12-3 or TRBV12-4 to TRBJ1-2; D possibly corresponds to TRBD1 (5 bases). V was clipped by 3 bases and J by 5 bases, with 25 bases between them. This CDR3 is built from 18 residues. CDR3 in DNA: TGTGCCAGCAGTTTTATTCGATTGACAGCCGCGGAAAGGTATGGCTACACCTTC. Protein product: CASSFIRLTAAERYGYTF.

V gene TRBV12-3 or TRBV12-4 combines with J gene TRBJ1-1, with a possible D match to TRBD1 (5 bases). Trimming left V 7 bases short and J 1 base short, with 13 bases between. The CDR3 covers 14 residues. CDR3 sequence reads: CASTLGPTNTEAFF. The DNA of the CDR3 is TGTGCCAGCACCCTGGGACCGACGAACACTGAAGCTTTCTTT.

There are a few counts of this clonotype. The V gene is TRBV11-2, the J gene TRBJ2-5, with D possibly TRBD2 on 6 matching bases. CDR3 length: 15 amino acids. Germline values: CDR1 SGHAT, CDR2 FQNNGV. The V end was cut by 1 base, the J end by 4 bases, with 13 bases between. The CDR3 region is CASSLGGALGETQYF. The CDR3 DNA reads TGTGCCAGCAGCTTAGGCGGGGCCCTGGGAGAGACCCAGTACTTC.

This clonotype was counted ten times or more. The chain is built from TRBV24-1 and TRBJ2-2; 8 nucleotides agree with TRBD2. Germline CDR1 KGHDR, CDR2 SFDVKD. The V and J ends lost 11 bases and 3 bases, in that order; junction bases with no gene match: 10. The CDR3 spans 15 residues. The CDR3 here is CAISSSGFDTGELFF. CDR3 sequence (DNA): TGTGCCATCTCTTCTAGCGGGTTCGACACCGGGGAGCTGTTTTTT.

This clonotype was observed at least ten times. The chain combines TRBV15 with TRBJ2-2; D gene ambiguous. The CDR3 has 14 amino acids. Germline V gene data show CDR1 as LNHNV and CDR2 as YYDKDF (reference sequence). The V and J ends lost 0 bases and 2 bases respectively, with 4 bases between them. This CDR3 is CATSRDPNTGELFF. CDR3 nucleotide sequence: TGTGCCACCAGCAGAGACCCCAACACCGGGGAGCTGTTTTTT.

Only a few counts were recorded for this clonotype. The V call is TRBV18, the J call TRBJ2-7, with 10 positions matching TRBD1. Germline-derived CDR1 and CDR2 are KGHSH and LQKENI. This CDR3 is built from 15 residues. V trimming: 5 bases; J trimming: 5 bases; junction bases outside the gene matches: 9. The CDR3: CASSSRTGGMDEQYF. CDR3 bases: TGTGCCAGCTCATCCCGGACAGGGGGTATGGACGAGCAGTACTTC.

Ten or more counts support this clonotype. Its ends do not fully match the called genes, so a read error is possible. The rearrangement uses TRBV7-7 and TRBJ2-2; maybe TRBD1 (5 bases). CDR1 is SSHAT, CDR2 FNYEAQ, per germline (reference sequence). This CDR3 contains 14 residues. The CDR3 loop is CASSFSREHGELFF. The DNA of the CDR3 is TGTGCTAGCAGCTTTTCCAGGGAACACGGGGAGCTGTTTTTT.

The genes are TRBV3-1 and TRBJ2-7; 7 bases fit TRBD1. After removal of 1 base from V and 5 bases from J, the junction contained 11 bases not matched to a gene. Looked up from germline, CDR1 is LGHDT and CDR2 is YNNKEL (reference sequence). The CDR3 has 16 amino acids. CDR3 amino acids: CASSQAFRGRGNEQYF. CDR3 bases: TGTGCCAGCAGCCAAGCCTTCCGCGGCAGGGGGAACGAGCAGTACTTC.

This clonotype was seen only a few times. This chain uses TRBV5-5 with TRBJ2-5, with TRBD1 as a possible D gene (5 bases). CDR3 length: 11 amino acids. Germline CDR1 and CDR2: SGHKS and YYEKEE (reference sequence). V lost 10 bases and J 5 bases, leaving 12 bases between the germline ends. The CDR3 sequence is CAGKKGETQYF. CDR3 nucleotide sequence: TGTGCCGGCAAAAAGGGGGAGACCCAGTACTTC.

The chain is built from TRBV2 and TRBJ1-5; D gene ambiguous. V gave up 6 bases and J gave up 9 bases, with 12 bases separating them. The CDR3 totals 12 residues. Germline V gene data show CDR1 as SNHLY and CDR2 as FYNNEI. The CDR3 DNA sequence: TGTGCCAGCAGCGTTCACTTGACGCCCCAGCATTTT. It yields the protein CASSVHLTPQHF.

This clonotype was seen repeatedly, ten times or more. This chain links TRBV28 with TRBJ1-5, with D possibly being TRBD1 (6 bases). Trimming took 5 bases from V and 1 from J, leaving 15 bases between them. In germline, CDR1 is MDHEN, CDR2 SYDVKM. The CDR3 consists of 16 residues. The CDR3 DNA follows: TGTGCCAGCAGTGACCTTTGGGACAAGAGCAATCAGCCCCAGCATTTT. It codes for CASSDLWDKSNQPQHF.

Ten or more counts support this clonotype. This rearrangement joins TRBV28 to TRBJ2-7; D might be TRBD1 (5 bases). This CDR3 is built from 14 residues. V lost 4 bases, J lost 3 bases, and 13 bases lay in between. Germline loops: CDR1 MDHEN, CDR2 SYDVKM. This CDR3 reads CASSSQEPFYEQYF. CDR3 in DNA: TGTGCCAGCAGTTCACAGGAGCCCTTCTACGAGCAGTACTTC.

This clonotype showed up many times. Here the CDR3 reads CSARDRSLAFQETQYF. CDR3 coding DNA: TGCAGTGCTAGAGATCGGAGCCTCGCATTCCAAGAGACCCAGTACTTC. The chain recombines TRBV20-1 with TRBJ2-5; no reliable D call. Germline lookup yields CDR1 DFQATT and CDR2 SNEGSKA (reference sequence). This CDR3 comprises 16 residues. V shed 0 bases and J shed 1 base, with 15 bases lying between them.

This sequence joins TRBV4-1 and TRBJ2-7; 8 nucleotides match TRBD1. Germline CDR1 and CDR2: MGHRA and YSYEKL. The V segment lost 0 bases and the J segment 6 bases; nucleotides outside the gene matches: 4. This CDR3 is 14 amino acids long. The CDR3: CASSQDPGGIEQYF. The CDR3 DNA reads as TGCGCCAGCAGCCAAGATCCAGGGGGCATCGAGCAGTACTTC.

The rearrangement uses TRBV28 and TRBJ1-3; D unclear. The CDR3 extends over 19 amino acids. V gave up 4 bases and J gave up 0 bases, with 22 bases separating them. Germline V gene sequence: CDR1 MDHEN, CDR2 SYDVKM. CDR3 sequence reads: CASSSSSPKADLSGNTIYF. The CDR3, as DNA: TGTGCCAGCAGTTCCTCATCCCCCAAAGCCGATCTCTCTGGAAACACCATATATTTT.

This clonotype came up a few times. This rearrangement joins TRBV27 to TRBJ1-2; the D gene is possibly TRBD1 (6 bases). The CDR3 runs to 13 residues. Germline CDR1 MNHEY, CDR2 SMNVEV (reference sequence). Trimming cost V 5 bases and J 7 bases, with 14 bases left between them. The DNA of the CDR3 is TGTGCCAGCAGTAGATGGGGGGCAGCTGGCTACACCTTC. This gives the protein CASSRWGAAGYTF.

Remarks on this clonotype: A much larger clone is a single base away; this may be a read error. The genes are TRBV14 and TRBJ2-5, with TRBD2 matching 9 bases. Germline V gene sequence: CDR1 SGHDN, CDR2 FVKESK. The CDR3 has 14 residues. CDR3 region: CASSQGSSGETEYF. The CDR3 coding sequence is TGTGCCAGCAGCCAAGGGTCTAGCGGGGAGACCGAGTACTTC.

The genes are TRBV28 and TRBJ2-7, with 9 bases that match TRBD2. With V trimmed by 2 bases and J by 5 bases, 4 bases remained unmatched. This CDR3 has 14 amino acids. Germline V gene sequence: CDR1 MDHEN, CDR2 SYDVKM. The CDR3 here is CASSLRGGDHEQYF. CDR3 nucleotide sequence: TGTGCCAGCAGTTTACGCGGGGGGGACCACGAGCAGTACTTC.

This clonotype has a handful of counts. This chain links TRBV7-7 with TRBJ2-7; no firm D call. The CDR3 runs 14 residues. CDR1 is SSHAT and CDR2 is FNYEAQ in the germline V gene (reference sequence). V lost 11 bases and J 2 bases, leaving 19 bases between the germline ends. CDR3 protein: CAVSADGSPYEQYF. CDR3 bases: TGTGCCGTCTCAGCCGACGGATCTCCCTACGAGCAGTACTTC.

This clonotype occurred many times. The CDR3 DNA reads as TGTGCCAGCAGTTTATTCTTGGGGGGCACTGGGGCCAACGTCCTGACTTTC. It encodes CASSLFLGGTGANVLTF. This chain connects TRBV12-3 or TRBV12-4 to TRBJ2-6, with D perhaps being TRBD1 or TRBD2 (6 bases each). With 2 bases removed from V and 2 bases from J, the gap between germline ends came to 13 bases. This CDR3 is built from 17 residues.

This clonotype was recorded many times. The chain has TRBV7-8 and TRBJ1-2, with D unresolved. This CDR3 spans 14 amino acids. Trimming left V 4 bases short and J 7 bases short, with 16 bases between. CDR1 is SGHVS, CDR2 FQNEAQ, per germline. The CDR3 DNA sequence: TGTGCCAGCAGCTCGGGCCGCCTATGGACTGGCTACACCTTC. This codes for CASSSGRLWTGYTF.